The next 32 T cell receptor beta chains were all read from a single sample in a study of patients and donors after allogeneic stem cell transplantation. TCRdb ran MiXCR on the RT-PCR reads and lists one entry per CDR3 protein. The table includes about 110,000 distinct CDR3 sequences, roughly 37% detected once. The sequenced sample consisted of blood, either unsorted or a sorted T cell fraction (not recorded which). The receptor set was obtained from a human donor who was either an allogeneic HSCT recipient or a stem cell or donor lymphocyte infusion donor (not recorded which). It is not recorded whose cells these are; they may come from a transplant donor.

This sequence joins TRBV3-1 and TRBJ1-6; D possibly corresponds to TRBD1 (6 bases). Germline V gene sequence: CDR1 LGHDT, CDR2 YNNKEL (reference sequence). Trimming removed 1 base from V and 3 bases from J, with 7 bases in between. This CDR3 spans 15 amino acids. The CDR3 sequence is CASSQGTVYNSPLHF. In DNA, the CDR3 is TGTGCCAGCAGCCAAGGGACAGTCTATAATTCACCCCTCCACTTT.

The gene calls are TRBV12-3 or TRBV12-4 and TRBJ2-7; D unclear. The CDR3 loop spans 12 amino acids. The V end was cut by 6 bases, the J end by 3 bases, with 9 bases between. The CDR3 spells CASSLTVYEQYF. The DNA for the CDR3 is TGTGCCAGCAGCCTAACTGTCTACGAGCAGTACTTC.

This chain uses TRBV3-1 with TRBJ1-3; D unresolved. The CDR3 consists of 13 residues. V was shortened by 3 bases and J by 0 bases, with 3 bases between the two germline ends. Per germline, CDR1 LGHDT and CDR2 YNNKEL (reference sequence). The CDR3 region has the DNA TGTGCCAGCAGCCAGAGCTCTGGAAACACCATATATTTT. The encoded protein is CASSQSSGNTIYF.

The table lists this clonotype with a few counts. V and J are TRBV9 and TRBJ1-2; D gene uncertain. This CDR3 region has 14 residues. Deletions cut 0 bases from V and 2 bases from J, with 8 bases between. Germline loops: CDR1 SGDLS, CDR2 YYNGEE. CDR3 amino acids: CASSVATGNYGYTF. The CDR3 DNA reads TGTGCCAGCAGCGTAGCTACGGGGAACTATGGCTACACCTTC.

The rearrangement uses TRBV12-3 or TRBV12-4 and TRBJ1-2; 9 nucleotides line up with TRBD1. V lost 6 bases, J lost 10 bases, and 6 bases stayed unmatched. The CDR3 extends over 12 amino acids. CDR3 in amino acids: CASSPQGAYYTF. For the CDR3, the DNA is TGTGCCAGCAGCCCACAGGGGGCGTACTACACCTTC.

There are a few counts of this clonotype. The chain is built from TRBV4-2 and TRBJ2-1; no clear D. Trimming took off 3 bases at V and 7 bases at J, with 13 bases between the two ends. This CDR3 comprises 14 residues. Germline CDR1 and CDR2: LGHNA and YNFKEQ. This CDR3 is CASSHPLLRNEQFF. CDR3 bases: TGTGCCAGCAGCCATCCCCTCTTAAGGAATGAGCAGTTCTTC.

In its sample, this clonotype was seen a few times. The genes are TRBV20-1 and TRBJ1-3; D ambiguous. The germline gives CDR1 DFQATT, CDR2 SNEGSKA (reference sequence). The CDR3 extends over 11 amino acids. With 6 bases removed from V and 4 bases from J, the gap between germline ends came to 7 bases. The CDR3 protein is CSAIRGNTIYF. In DNA form, the CDR3 reads TGCAGTGCAATAAGGGGAAACACCATATATTTT.

The rearrangement links TRBV20-1 to TRBJ2-7, with 7 bases fitting TRBD1. Germline trimming cut 6 bases from V and 4 bases from J; bases unmatched to any gene: 9. Germline V CDR1 and CDR2: DFQATT, SNEGSKA (reference sequence). There are 13 residues in the CDR3. The CDR3 loop is CSARQGGRYEQYF. CDR3 sequence (DNA): TGCAGTGCCCGACAGGGTGGACGGTACGAGCAGTACTTC.

This clonotype was counted only a few times. The chain links TRBV18 to TRBJ2-1, with D tentatively TRBD1 (6 bases). V gave up 3 bases and J gave up 6 bases, with 9 bases separating them. This CDR3 spans 13 amino acids. In germline, CDR1 is KGHSH, CDR2 LQKENI. The CDR3 reads CASSPGQPNEQFF. CDR3 nucleotide sequence: TGTGCCAGCTCACCTGGACAGCCCAATGAGCAGTTCTTC.

This clonotype was seen a handful of times. J is TRBJ1-2 and V is TRBV9; no definite D call. There are 12 residues in the CDR3. The V gene's germline CDR1 is SGDLS and CDR2 YYNGEE. V was cut by 3 bases and J by 5 bases, with 8 bases left in between. The CDR3 nucleotides are TGTGCCAGCAGCGGGACGCAGTATGGCTACACCTTC. Protein: CASSGTQYGYTF.

The CDR3: CASTPRLRGSGNTIYF. CDR3 DNA: TGTGCCAGCACCCCGAGGCTCAGGGGGTCCGGAAACACCATATATTTT. This chain joins TRBV12-3 or TRBV12-4 and TRBJ1-3; 7 bases align to TRBD1. The CDR3 extends over 16 amino acids. V was clipped by 7 bases and J by 4 bases; unmatched bases: 13.

This clonotype was detected only a few times. The chain uses TRBV27 and TRBJ2-3; 10 bases are a match to TRBD2. Germline V CDR1 and CDR2: MNHEY, SMNVEV (reference sequence). Losses at the gene ends were 5 bases for V and 6 bases for J; bases not matched to a gene: 17. The CDR3 is 18 amino acids. The CDR3 DNA follows: TGTGCCAGCAGTCCCCCAGCGGGAGGGCTTCCGGGCCCTGATACGCAGTATTTT. It is translated as CASSPPAGGLPGPDTQYF.

The chain recombines TRBV6-5 with TRBJ2-7; 7 bases align to TRBD1. The CDR3 sequence is 14 residues long. V lost 5 bases, J lost 2 bases, and 6 bases stayed unmatched. Germline CDR1 and CDR2: MNHEY and SVGAGI. In nucleotides, the CDR3 is TGTGCCAGCAGTCCGACAGGGACGGCCTACGAGCAGTACTTC. This sequence encodes CASSPTGTAYEQYF.

The V gene is TRBV15, the J gene TRBJ2-1, with D perhaps TRBD2 (5 bases). The ends were cut back, 1 base at V and 2 bases at J, with 9 bases in the middle. This CDR3 contains 15 residues. From germline, CDR1 is LNHNV and CDR2 YYDKDF (reference sequence). The CDR3 bases are TGTGCCACCAGCAGAGTAGGACTGGCCTACAATGAGCAGTTCTTC. It encodes CATSRVGLAYNEQFF.

The chain carries TRBV7-9 and TRBJ1-2; TRBD1 might be the D (5 bases). The CDR3 spans 16 residues. From germline, CDR1 is SEHNR and CDR2 FQNEAQ (reference sequence). With 1 base removed from V and 1 base from J, the gap between germline ends came to 13 bases. The CDR3, as DNA: TGTGCCAGCAGCTTAGGCGAAGGGGCTGATAACTATGGCTACACCTTC. It is translated as CASSLGEGADNYGYTF. The full variable domain, in which reference TRBV7-9 and TRBJ1-2 provide the parts outside the CDR3, is DTGVSQNPRHKITKRGQNVTFRCDPISEHNRLYWYRQTLGQGPEFLTYFQNEAQLEKSRLLSDRFSAERPKGSFSTLEIQRTEQGDSAMYLCASSLGEGADNYGYTFGSGTRLTVV.

This clonotype was seen more than once but under ten times. The V gene is TRBV12-3 or TRBV12-4, the J gene TRBJ2-5; D is unclear. Trimming removed 4 bases at V and 1 base at J, with 7 bases between. The CDR3 has 13 residues. CDR3 sequence reads: CASSYGTQETQYF. Written as DNA, the CDR3 is TGTGCCAGCAGTTACGGAACCCAAGAGACCCAGTACTTC.

This clonotype came up once. The CDR3 coding sequence is TGTGCCAGCAGCTTATTCGAGGCTGGGTATCCTGAAGCTTTCTTT. Residues: CASSLFEAGYPEAFF. V usage is TRBV7-8 and J usage is TRBJ1-1; no clear D gene. Germline V gives CDR1 SGHVS, CDR2 FQNEAQ. V was pared by 2 bases and J by 6 bases, with 16 bases between. This CDR3 is built from 15 residues.

The CDR3 bases are TGTGCCACCAGCAGAGATGTGAGCGGCCAGCCCCAGCATTTT. The encoded protein is CATSRDVSGQPQHF. This chain connects TRBV15 to TRBJ1-5; D is unclear. Trimming cost V 0 bases and J 7 bases, with 10 bases left between them. This CDR3 has 14 residues. The germline gives CDR1 LNHNV, CDR2 YYDKDF (reference sequence).

The J gene is TRBJ2-3, the V gene TRBV29-1, with no clear D. CDR1 is SQVTM, CDR2 ANQGSEA, per germline. The CDR3 covers 13 residues. Trimming removed 4 bases from V and 2 bases from J, with 10 bases in between. The CDR3: CSVVGRNTDTQYF. CDR3 nucleotide sequence: TGCAGCGTTGTTGGAAGGAACACAGATACGCAGTATTTT.

This clonotype showed up many times. CDR3 sequence: CAISEPTGELRNQPQHF. In nucleotides, the CDR3 is TGTGCCATCAGTGAGCCAACAGGGGAGTTGCGCAATCAGCCCCAGCATTTT. The chain joins TRBV10-3 to TRBJ1-5; 7 positions match TRBD1. There are 17 residues in the CDR3. J lost 2 bases, V lost 2 bases, and 9 bases had no gene match. Germline V gene lookup returns CDR1 ENHRY and CDR2 SYGVKD.

The table lists this clonotype with a few counts. CDR3 bases: TGTGCCAGCAGTTTGACCGAGGAAAATGAAAAACTGTTTTTT. This gives the protein CASSLTEENEKLFF. This sequence joins TRBV28 and TRBJ1-4; D remains ambiguous. CDR1 and CDR2 from the germline V gene are MDHEN and SYDVKM. V shed 3 bases and J shed 5 bases, with 10 bases lying between them. The CDR3 totals 14 residues.

This sequence joins TRBV29-1 and TRBJ2-5; D remains unclear. The CDR3 sequence is 12 residues long. Germline V CDR1 and CDR2: SQVTM, ANQGSEA. V shed 1 base and J shed 7 bases, with 10 bases lying between them. The CDR3 reads CSVEGGSGTQYF. In DNA form, the CDR3 reads TGCAGCGTTGAAGGGGGTTCGGGGACCCAGTACTTC.

This clonotype has at least ten counts. V and J are TRBV7-8 and TRBJ2-5; D is uncertain. Germline V gene sequence: CDR1 SGHVS, CDR2 FQNEAQ. The V end was cut by 5 bases, the J end by 2 bases, with 15 bases between. The CDR3 contains 15 residues. The CDR3 coding sequence is TGTGCCAGCAGCCCTCGCGGAGTGGCTCAAGAGACCCAGTACTTC. Its protein product is CASSPRGVAQETQYF.

This clonotype was seen more than once but under ten times. The chain is built from TRBV11-2 and TRBJ2-3; perhaps TRBD2 as D (6 bases). Germline V gene lookup returns CDR1 SGHAT and CDR2 FQNNGV. This CDR3 is 15 amino acids long. Trimming cost V 5 bases and J 6 bases, with 18 bases left between them. The DNA of the CDR3 is TGTGCCAGCAGCCGACTAGGCGGAGGGATGGATACGCAGTATTTT. It encodes CASSRLGGGMDTQYF.

The gene calls are TRBV12-3 or TRBV12-4 and TRBJ2-1; D is possibly TRBD1 (6 bases). Trimming shortened V by 6 bases and J by 8 bases, and 8 bases separated the two germline ends. This CDR3 comprises 11 residues. The CDR3 protein is CASSPGDEQFF. DNA for the CDR3: TGTGCCAGCAGCCCAGGGGATGAGCAGTTCTTC.

This clonotype was detected a few times. The gene calls are TRBV20-1 and TRBJ1-2; D gene uncertain. Between the trimmed V and J ends, which lost 0 bases and 4 bases, there was a span of 12 bases. This CDR3 contains 14 residues. Germline-derived CDR1 and CDR2 are DFQATT and SNEGSKA (reference sequence). The DNA of the CDR3 is TGCAGTGCTAGAGATCTGGGGTCGGTCTATGGCTACACCTTC. Its translation: CSARDLGSVYGYTF.

The chain couples TRBV29-1 to TRBJ2-1; D remains unclear. Germline CDR1 reads SQVTM; CDR2 reads ANQGSEA. The CDR3 loop spans 13 amino acids. Trimming stripped 8 bases from V and 6 bases from J, with 17 bases between. The CDR3 DNA reads as TGCAGCTTACAGACTCTAATGGGCAATGAGCAGTTCTTC. It translates to CSLQTLMGNEQFF.

This clonotype was observed a handful of times. The chain links TRBV20-1 to TRBJ1-1; unclear D gene. V gave up 0 bases and J gave up 11 bases, with 19 bases separating them. Germline loops: CDR1 DFQATT, CDR2 SNEGSKA (reference sequence). The CDR3 sequence is 14 residues long. The CDR3 here is CSARERVAAGLAFF. The CDR3 region has the DNA TGCAGTGCTAGAGAACGAGTGGCAGCCGGGCTGGCTTTCTTT.

This clonotype was observed a few times. The CDR3 DNA reads as TGCAGTGCTACAGACAGCGGGAAGGGCACCGGGGAGCTGTTTTTT. Protein: CSATDSGKGTGELFF. The rearrangement uses TRBV20-1 and TRBJ2-2; 7 nucleotides agree with TRBD2. The germline gives CDR1 DFQATT, CDR2 SNEGSKA (reference sequence). With V trimmed by 4 bases and J by 4 bases, 9 bases remained unmatched. The CDR3 contains 15 residues.

J is TRBJ1-4 and V is TRBV7-2; D may be TRBD1 (5 bases). Trimming took 2 bases from V and 8 from J, leaving 15 bases between them. Germline-derived CDR1 and CDR2 are SGHTA and FQGNSA. The CDR3 loop spans 15 amino acids. The CDR3 DNA sequence: TGTGCCAGCAGCTTACCGGAGCAGGGAGCGGAAAAACTGTTTTTT. It translates to CASSLPEQGAEKLFF.

This sequence joins TRBV20-1 and TRBJ1-2, with a weak D call TRBD1 (6 bases). Germline values: CDR1 DFQATT, CDR2 SNEGSKA (reference sequence). V lost 2 bases to trimming and J lost 4 bases, with 14 bases between them. The CDR3 spans 14 residues. In DNA, the CDR3 is TGCAGTGCTAGACCCTCTACAGGGACCTATGGCTACACCTTC. This sequence encodes CSARPSTGTYGYTF.

This clonotype was seen only once. The V and J genes are TRBV7-2 and TRBJ2-1, with D uncertain. Germline lookup yields CDR1 SGHTA and CDR2 FQGNSA. This CDR3 is 15 amino acids long. Trimming shortened V by 5 bases and J by 4 bases, and 15 bases separated the two germline ends. Written as DNA, the CDR3 is TGTGCCAGCAGCCCGCGTACGGCTTTTTACAATGAGCAGTTCTTC. Its translation is CASSPRTAFYNEQFF.